These 5 T cell receptor beta chains share one sample of origin, sequenced in a study of OX40 agonist ivuxolimab in advanced cancers. Sequencing was performed with immunoSEQ multiplex PCR; in TCRdb, only in-frame clones are kept and a portion is missing. The sample records about 36,000 clones, 60% to 80% being singletons. Sequencing was performed on CD4+ or CD8+ T cells sorted from blood, taken in a trial of the OX40 agonist ivuxolimab. The source of these receptors is an adult with an advanced solid tumor such as melanoma, head and neck, liver or kidney cancer.

This clone was counted once. V and J are TRBV28 and TRBJ1-1, with TRBD1 matching 9 bases. With V trimmed by 3 bases and J by 8 bases, 10 bases remained unmatched. The CDR3 length is 15 residues. Germline lookup yields CDR1 MDHEN and CDR2 SYDVKM. The CDR3 sequence is CASSLPGTGNREAFF. The CDR3 nucleotides are TGTGCCAGCAGTTTGCCCGGGACAGGGAATCGGGAAGCTTTCTTT.

About this clone itself: The same CDR3 also results from other DNA sequences found in this sample. The chain combines TRBV4-1 with TRBJ2-1, with 9 positions matching TRBD2. With V trimmed by 0 bases and J by 4 bases, 4 bases remained unmatched. CDR3 length: 16 residues. Per germline, CDR1 MGHRA and CDR2 YSYEKL. The CDR3 reads CASSQDSSGIYNEQFF. The CDR3 region has the DNA TGCGCCAGCAGCCAAGATTCTAGCGGGATTTACAATGAGCAGTTCTTC.

The genes are TRBV7-9 and TRBJ2-7; 9 nucleotides line up with TRBD1. Germline trimming cut 6 bases from V and 7 bases from J; bases unmatched to any gene: 7. The CDR3 extends over 13 amino acids. From germline, CDR1 is SEHNR and CDR2 FQNEAQ (reference sequence). CDR3 DNA sequence: TGTGCCAGCAGTCAAACAGGGGGCGATGAGCAGTACTTC. Amino acids: CASSQTGGDEQYF.

The chain is built from TRBV6-5 and TRBJ2-5; TRBD1 is a possible D gene (6 bases). The V gene's germline CDR1 is MNHEY and CDR2 SVGAGI. The CDR3 covers 14 residues. Deletions cut 6 bases from V and 4 bases from J, with 15 bases between. This CDR3 is CASRGHPAIETQYF. Written as DNA, the CDR3 is TGTGCCAGCAGGGGACACCCGGCGATAGAGACCCAGTACTTC.

J is TRBJ1-1 and V is TRBV30; a possible D gene is TRBD1 (6 bases). The CDR3 loop spans 14 amino acids. The germline V and J ends were trimmed by 3 bases and 1 base, with 12 bases remaining between them. Germline CDR1 and CDR2: GTSNPN and SVGIG (reference sequence). The CDR3 coding sequence is TGTGCCTGGAGGAGGGGCAGGGGGAACACTGAAGCTTTCTTT. Its protein product is CAWRRGRGNTEAFF.